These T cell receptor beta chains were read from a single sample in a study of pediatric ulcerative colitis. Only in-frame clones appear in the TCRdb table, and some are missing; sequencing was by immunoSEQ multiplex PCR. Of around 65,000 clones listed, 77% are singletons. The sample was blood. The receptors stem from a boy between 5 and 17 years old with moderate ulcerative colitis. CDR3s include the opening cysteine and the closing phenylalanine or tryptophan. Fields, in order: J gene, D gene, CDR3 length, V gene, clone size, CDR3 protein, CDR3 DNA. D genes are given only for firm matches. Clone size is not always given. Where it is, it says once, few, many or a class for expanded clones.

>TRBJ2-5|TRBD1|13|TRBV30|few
CAWSVSGGETQYF
TGTGCCTGGAGTGTGTCAGGGGGAGAGACCCAGTACTTC
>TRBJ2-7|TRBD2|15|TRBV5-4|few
CASSPWTSGGSEQYF
TGTGCCAGCAGCCCCTGGACTAGCGGTGGGTCCGAGCAGTACTTC
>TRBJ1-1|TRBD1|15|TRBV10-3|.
CATRHGTGGNTEAFF
TGTGCCACACGCCATGGGACAGGGGGCAACACTGAAGCTTTCTTT
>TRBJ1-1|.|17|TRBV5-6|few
CASSLLLSGYQYTEAFF
TGTGCCAGCAGCTTGCTGCTATCAGGGTATCAGTACACTGAAGCTTTCTTT
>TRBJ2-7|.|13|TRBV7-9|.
CASSLGRSNEQYF
TGTGCCAGCAGCTTGGGCAGGTCGAACGAGCAGTACTTC
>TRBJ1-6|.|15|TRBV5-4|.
CASSLGRTANSPLHF
TGTGCCAGCAGCTTGGGAAGGACAGCGAATTCACCCCTCCACTTT
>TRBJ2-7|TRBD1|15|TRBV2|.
CASSVDRGRGYEQYF
TGTGCCAGCAGTGTGGACAGGGGGCGAGGGTACGAGCAGTACTTC
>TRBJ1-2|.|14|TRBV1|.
CTSQEGQGTYGYTF
TGCACCAGCCAGGAGGGACAGGGGACCTATGGCTACACCTTC
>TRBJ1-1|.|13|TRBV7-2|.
CASSYSTNTEAFF
TGTGCCAGCAGTTACTCCACGAACACTGAAGCTTTCTTT
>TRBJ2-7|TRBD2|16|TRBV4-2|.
CASSQLAGDVRYEQYF
TGTGCCAGCAGCCAGCTAGCGGGAGATGTTCGTTACGAGCAGTACTTC
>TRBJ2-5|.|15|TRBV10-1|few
CASSEALGLQETQYF
TGCGCCAGCAGTGAAGCTCTGGGCCTACAAGAGACCCAGTACTTC
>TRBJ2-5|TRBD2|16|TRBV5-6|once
CASSSLSGGAGETQYF
TGTGCCAGCAGCTCGCTTTCCGGGGGGGCCGGAGAGACCCAGTACTTC
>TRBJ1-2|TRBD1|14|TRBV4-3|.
CASSQEQGNYGYTF
TGCGCCAGCAGCCAGGAACAGGGGAACTATGGCTACACCTTC
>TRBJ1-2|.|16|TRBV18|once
CASSPPNVSGYYGYTF
TGTGCCAGCTCACCACCCAATGTTTCAGGTTACTATGGCTACACCTTC
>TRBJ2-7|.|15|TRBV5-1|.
CASSPTGGATYEQYF
TGCGCCAGCAGCCCAACAGGGGGGGCAACCTACGAGCAGTACTTC
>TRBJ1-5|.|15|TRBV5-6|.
CASSLGGGDNQPQHF
TGTGCCAGCAGCTTGGGGGGAGGGGACAATCAGCCCCAGCATTTT
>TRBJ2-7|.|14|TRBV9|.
CASSVDKGTNEQYF
TGTGCCAGCAGCGTAGATAAGGGGACGAACGAGCAGTACTTC
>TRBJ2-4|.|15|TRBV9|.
CASSGTGTRNDIQYF
TGTGCCAGCAGTGGTACAGGGACGAGGAATGACATTCAGTACTTC
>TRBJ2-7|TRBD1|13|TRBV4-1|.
CASRRTGGAEQYF
TGCGCCAGCAGGAGGACAGGGGGCGCCGAGCAGTACTTC
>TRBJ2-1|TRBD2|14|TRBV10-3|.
CAISSGSQTDEQFF
TGTGCCATCAGCAGCGGGAGTCAAACGGATGAGCAGTTCTTC
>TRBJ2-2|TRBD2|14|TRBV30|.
CAWKLASGTGELFF
TGTGCCTGGAAACTAGCGTCGGGGACCGGGGAGCTGTTTTTT
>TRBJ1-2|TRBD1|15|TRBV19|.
CASKGWTGDNYGYTF
TGTGCCAGTAAGGGCTGGACAGGGGATAACTATGGCTACACCTTC
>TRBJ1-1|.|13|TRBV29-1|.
CSVDFRDGTEAFF
TGCAGCGTTGACTTCCGGGACGGCACTGAAGCTTTCTTT
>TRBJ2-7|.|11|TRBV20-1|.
CSAPMGYEQYF
TGCAGTGCTCCAATGGGGTACGAGCAGTACTTC
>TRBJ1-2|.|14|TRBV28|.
CASSFRVEDYGYTF
TGTGCCAGCAGTTTCAGGGTCGAGGACTATGGCTACACCTTC
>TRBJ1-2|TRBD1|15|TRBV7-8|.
CASSGRTGPVDGYTF
TGTGCCAGCAGCGGTAGGACAGGGCCGGTCGATGGCTACACCTTC
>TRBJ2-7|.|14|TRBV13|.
CASSLGDSSYEQYF
TGTGCCAGCAGCTTAGGGGACAGCTCCTACGAGCAGTACTTC
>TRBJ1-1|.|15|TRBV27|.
CASSLMGVMNTEAFF
TGTGCCAGCAGTTTAATGGGCGTGATGAACACTGAAGCTTTCTTT
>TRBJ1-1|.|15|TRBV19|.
CASSRTHGGNTEAFF
TGTGCCAGTAGTCGGACTCATGGGGGGAACACTGAAGCTTTCTTT
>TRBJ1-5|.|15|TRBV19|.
CASTAVMHSNQPQHF
TGTGCCAGTACGGCAGTTATGCATAGCAATCAGCCCCAGCATTTT
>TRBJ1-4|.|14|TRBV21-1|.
CASRSQQELQGLFF
TGTGCCAGCAGATCACAGCAGGAACTCCAAGGACTGTTTTTT
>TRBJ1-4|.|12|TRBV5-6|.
CASSLGDEKLFF
TGTGCCAGCAGCTTGGGGGATGAAAAACTGTTTTTT
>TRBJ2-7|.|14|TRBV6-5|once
CASSLPGRVSEQYF
TGTGCCAGCAGTCTTCCGGGACGGGTTTCCGAGCAGTACTTC